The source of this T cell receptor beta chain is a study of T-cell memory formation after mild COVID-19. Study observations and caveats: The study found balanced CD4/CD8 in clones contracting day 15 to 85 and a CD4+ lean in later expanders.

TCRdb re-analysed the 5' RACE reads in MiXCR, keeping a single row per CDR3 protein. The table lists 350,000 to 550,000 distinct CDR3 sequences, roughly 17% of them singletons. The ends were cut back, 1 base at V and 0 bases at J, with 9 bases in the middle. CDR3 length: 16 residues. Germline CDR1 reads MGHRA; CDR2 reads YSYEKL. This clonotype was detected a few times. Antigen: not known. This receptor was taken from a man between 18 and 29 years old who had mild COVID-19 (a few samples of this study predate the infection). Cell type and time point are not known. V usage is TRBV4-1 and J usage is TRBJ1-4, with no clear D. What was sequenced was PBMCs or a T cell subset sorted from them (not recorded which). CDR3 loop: CASSQAEAATNEKLFF. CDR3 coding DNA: TGCGCCAGCAGCCAAGCGGAAGCAGCAACTAATGAAAAACTGTTTTTT.